The rows below give T cell receptor beta chains drawn from one sample of a study of early T cells in non-severe SARS-CoV-2 infection. TCRdb ran MiXCR on the 5' RACE reads and lists one entry per CDR3 protein. This table holds 70,000 to 85,000 distinct CDR3 sequences, over 10% found once. The sample was whole blood. These receptors were obtained from an adult who was a healthcare worker with PCR-confirmed SARS-CoV-2 infection or an uninfected control (not recorded which). Both conserved end residues are part of each CDR3. Fields, in order: V gene, CDR3 protein.

V: TRBV15
CDR3: CATSSKGYSENTIYF

V: TRBV18
CDR3: CASSRAGEEDEQYF

V: TRBV20-1
CDR3: CSARTGGAKNIQYF

V: TRBV7-9
CDR3: CASSSRGGTNEKLFF

V: TRBV11-2
CDR3: CASDQTSGGPETQYF

V: TRBV29-1
CDR3: CTTAVSGAATEAFF

V: TRBV18
CDR3: CASSPRLAERVQETQYF

V: TRBV11-3
CDR3: CASTSTGDTQYF

V: TRBV12-3/TRBV12-4
CDR3: CAKRTEGGTGELFF

V: TRBV27
CDR3: CASGLTLNQPQHF

V: TRBV29-1
CDR3: CSVEGGLRNEQYF

V: TRBV12-3/TRBV12-4
CDR3: CASSFTGPSYEQYF

V: TRBV5-1
CDR3: CASSFGTSTYEQYF

V: TRBV29-1
CDR3: CSVRYGPKMNTEAFF

V: TRBV7-9
CDR3: CASSLAGRGIHNEQFF

V: TRBV6-6
CDR3: CASSYSSGQGGPKAEAFF

V: TRBV2
CDR3: CASSGDSLQETQYF

V: TRBV5-1
CDR3: CASSRQGYTEAFF

V: TRBV23-1
CDR3: CASSQSLSGSTPGSCFF

V: TRBV5-1
CDR3: CASSPTSGGYNEQFF

V: TRBV30
CDR3: CAWTISAGGPYEQYF

V: TRBV5-4
CDR3: CASSLDRAGTGELFF

V: TRBV15
CDR3: CATSRDPSNNEQFF

V: TRBV10-2
CDR3: CASSKGGTNYGYTF

V: TRBV6-1
CDR3: CASRGQGLINTIYF

V: TRBV6-5
CDR3: CASSSPTSGRANFTDTQYF

V: TRBV10-2
CDR3: CATDETGTSVENEQFF

V: TRBV7-6
CDR3: CASSSDGKGSYNEQFF

V: TRBV29-1
CDR3: CSVQVGRDPISYEQYF

V: TRBV6-1
CDR3: CASSLGQVNTGELFF

V: TRBV18
CDR3: CASSPSPTNQPQHF

V: TRBV6-1
CDR3: CASRDSNQPQHF

V: TRBV14
CDR3: CASSQRTVFNQPQHF

V: TRBV20-1
CDR3: CSASGASGTHLPFF